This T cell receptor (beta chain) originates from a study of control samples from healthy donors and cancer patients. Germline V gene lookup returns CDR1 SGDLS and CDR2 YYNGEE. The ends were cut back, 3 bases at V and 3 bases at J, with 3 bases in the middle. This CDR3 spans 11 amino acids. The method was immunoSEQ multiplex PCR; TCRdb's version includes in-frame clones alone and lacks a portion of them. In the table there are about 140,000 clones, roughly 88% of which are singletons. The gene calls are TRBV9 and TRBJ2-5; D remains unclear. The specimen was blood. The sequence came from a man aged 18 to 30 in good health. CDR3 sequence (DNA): TGTGCCAGCAGCGCAGAAGAGACCCAGTACTTC. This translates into CASSAEETQYF.